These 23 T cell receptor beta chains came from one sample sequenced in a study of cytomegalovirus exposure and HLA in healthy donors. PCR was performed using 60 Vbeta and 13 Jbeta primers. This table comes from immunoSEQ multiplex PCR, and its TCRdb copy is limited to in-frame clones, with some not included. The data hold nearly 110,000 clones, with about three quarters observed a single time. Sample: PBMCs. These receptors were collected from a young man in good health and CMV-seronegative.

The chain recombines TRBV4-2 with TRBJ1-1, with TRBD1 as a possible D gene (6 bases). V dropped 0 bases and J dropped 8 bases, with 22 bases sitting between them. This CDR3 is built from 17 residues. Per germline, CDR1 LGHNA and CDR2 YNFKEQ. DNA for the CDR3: TGTGCCAGCAGCCAAGATAACAAGGGGGGGCTTTTTAACGAAGCTTTCTTT. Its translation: CASSQDNKGGLFNEAFF.

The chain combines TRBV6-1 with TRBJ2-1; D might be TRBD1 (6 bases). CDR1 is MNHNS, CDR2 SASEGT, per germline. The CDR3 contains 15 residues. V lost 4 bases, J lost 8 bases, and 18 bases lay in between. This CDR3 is CASSVLAGALHEQFF. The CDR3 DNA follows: TGTGCCAGCAGTGTGTTGGCAGGGGCTCTACATGAGCAGTTCTTC.

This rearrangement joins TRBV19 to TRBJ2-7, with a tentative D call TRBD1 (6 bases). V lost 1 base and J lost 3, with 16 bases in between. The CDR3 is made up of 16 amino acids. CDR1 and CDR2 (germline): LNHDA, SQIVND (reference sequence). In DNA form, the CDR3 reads TGTGCCAGTAGTATAGTAAAAACAGGGTTCGACTACGAGCAGTACTTC. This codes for CASSIVKTGFDYEQYF.

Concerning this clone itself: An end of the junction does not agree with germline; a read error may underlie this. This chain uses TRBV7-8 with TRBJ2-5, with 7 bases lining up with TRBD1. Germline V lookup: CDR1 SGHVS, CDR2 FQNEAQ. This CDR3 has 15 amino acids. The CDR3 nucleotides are TGTGCCAGCAGCTACCAGACAGGGTGGGGTGAGAGCCAGTACTTC. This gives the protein CASSYQTGWGESQYF.

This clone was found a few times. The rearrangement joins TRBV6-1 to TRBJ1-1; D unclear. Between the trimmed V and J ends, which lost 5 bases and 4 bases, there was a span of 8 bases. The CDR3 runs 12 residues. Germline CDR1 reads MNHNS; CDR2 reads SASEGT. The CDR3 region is CASSIRPTEAFF. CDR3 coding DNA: TGTGCCAGCAGTATCCGTCCCACTGAAGCTTTCTTT.

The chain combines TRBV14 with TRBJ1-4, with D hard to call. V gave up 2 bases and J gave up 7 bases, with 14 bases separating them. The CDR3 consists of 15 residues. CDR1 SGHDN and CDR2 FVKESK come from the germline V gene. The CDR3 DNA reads TGTGCCAGCAGCCAACAGCGACGACCGGGTGAAAAACTGTTTTTT. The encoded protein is CASSQQRRPGEKLFF.

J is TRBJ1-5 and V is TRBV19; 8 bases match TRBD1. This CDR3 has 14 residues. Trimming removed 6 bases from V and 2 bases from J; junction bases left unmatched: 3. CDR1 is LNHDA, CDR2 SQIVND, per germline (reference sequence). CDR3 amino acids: CASSQTGGNQPQHF. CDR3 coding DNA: TGTGCCAGTAGCCAGACAGGGGGCAATCAGCCCCAGCATTTT.

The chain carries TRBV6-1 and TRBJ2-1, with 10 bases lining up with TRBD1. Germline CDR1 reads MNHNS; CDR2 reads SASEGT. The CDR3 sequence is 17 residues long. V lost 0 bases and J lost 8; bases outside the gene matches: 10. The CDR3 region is CASSEAGRTGGYHEQFF. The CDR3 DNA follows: TGTGCCAGCAGTGAAGCTGGGCGGACAGGGGGTTACCATGAGCAGTTCTTC.

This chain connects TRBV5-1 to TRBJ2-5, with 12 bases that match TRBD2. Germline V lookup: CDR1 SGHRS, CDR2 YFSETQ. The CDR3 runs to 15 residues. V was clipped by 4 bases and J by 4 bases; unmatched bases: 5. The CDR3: CASSTLAGGGETQYF. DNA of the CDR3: TGCGCCAGCAGCACACTAGCGGGGGGTGGAGAGACCCAGTACTTC.

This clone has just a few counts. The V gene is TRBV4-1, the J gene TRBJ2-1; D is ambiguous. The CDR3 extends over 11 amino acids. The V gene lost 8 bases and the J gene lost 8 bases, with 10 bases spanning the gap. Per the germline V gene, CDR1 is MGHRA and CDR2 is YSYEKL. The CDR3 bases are TGCGCCAGCTCGAGTATGGATGAGCAGTTCTTC. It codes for CASSSMDEQFF.

CDR3 residues: CASSLNVQGADTQYF. CDR3 DNA sequence: TGTGCCAGCAGCTTAAACGTACAGGGGGCAGATACGCAGTATTTT. The chain carries TRBV7-3 and TRBJ2-3; TRBD1 aligns across 8 bases. Germline V gene data show CDR1 as SGHTA and CDR2 as FQGTGA. J was trimmed by 4 bases and V by 1 base; bases with no gene match: 4. The CDR3 has 15 amino acids.

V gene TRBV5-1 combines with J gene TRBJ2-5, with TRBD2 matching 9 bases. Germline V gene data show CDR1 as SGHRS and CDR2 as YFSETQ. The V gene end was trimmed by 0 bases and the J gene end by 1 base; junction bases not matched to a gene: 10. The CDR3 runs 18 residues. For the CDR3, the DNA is TGCGCCAGCAGCTTGGGGACTAGCGCCTCCTCTCTCCAAGAGACCCAGTACTTC. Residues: CASSLGTSASSLQETQYF.

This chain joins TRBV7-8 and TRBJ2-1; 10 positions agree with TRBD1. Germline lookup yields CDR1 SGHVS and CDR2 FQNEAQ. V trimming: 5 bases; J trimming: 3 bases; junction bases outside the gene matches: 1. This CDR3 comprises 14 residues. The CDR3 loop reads CASSGQGDYNEQFF. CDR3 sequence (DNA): TGTGCCAGCAGCGGACAGGGGGACTACAATGAGCAGTTCTTC. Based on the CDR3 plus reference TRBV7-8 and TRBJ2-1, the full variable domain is GAGVSQSPRYKVAKRGQDVALRCDPISGHVSLFWYQQALGQGPEFLTYFQNEAQLDKSGLPSDRFFAERPEGSVSTLKIQRTQQEDSAVYLCASSGQGDYNEQFFGPGTRLTVL.

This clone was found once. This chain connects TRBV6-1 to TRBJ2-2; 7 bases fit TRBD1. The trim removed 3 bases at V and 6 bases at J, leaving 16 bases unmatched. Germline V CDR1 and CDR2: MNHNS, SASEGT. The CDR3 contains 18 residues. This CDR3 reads CASSDGRNRGAGPGELFF. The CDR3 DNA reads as TGTGCCAGCAGTGACGGCAGGAACAGGGGCGCAGGTCCCGGGGAGCTGTTTTTT.

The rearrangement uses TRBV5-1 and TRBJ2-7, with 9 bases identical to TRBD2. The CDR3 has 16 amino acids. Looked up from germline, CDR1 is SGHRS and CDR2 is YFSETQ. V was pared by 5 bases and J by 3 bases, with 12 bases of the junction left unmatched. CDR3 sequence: CASRRTGTSYGYEQYF. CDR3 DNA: TGCGCCAGCAGACGCACCGGGACTAGCTATGGCTACGAGCAGTACTTC.

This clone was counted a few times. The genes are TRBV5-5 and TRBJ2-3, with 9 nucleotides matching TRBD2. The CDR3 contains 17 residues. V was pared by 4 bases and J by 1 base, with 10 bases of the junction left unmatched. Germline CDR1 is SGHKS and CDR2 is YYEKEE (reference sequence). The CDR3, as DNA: TGTGCCAGCAGCCGACCCCCGGTAGCGGGGGGCACAGATACGCAGTATTTT. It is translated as CASSRPPVAGGTDTQYF.

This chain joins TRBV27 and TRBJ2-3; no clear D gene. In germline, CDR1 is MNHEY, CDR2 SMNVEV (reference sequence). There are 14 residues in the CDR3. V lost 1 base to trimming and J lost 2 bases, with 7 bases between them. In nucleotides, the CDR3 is TGTGCCAGCAGTTTATTCCTCCCCACAGATACGCAGTATTTT. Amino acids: CASSLFLPTDTQYF.

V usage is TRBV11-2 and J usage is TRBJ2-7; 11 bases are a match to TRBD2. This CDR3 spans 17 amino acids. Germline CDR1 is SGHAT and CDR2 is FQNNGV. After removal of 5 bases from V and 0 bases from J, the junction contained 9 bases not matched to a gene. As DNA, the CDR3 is TGTGCCAGCAGCCTAACTAGCGGGAGTTCCGTCTCCTACGAGCAGTACTTC. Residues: CASSLTSGSSVSYEQYF.

This CDR3 is CSVEGAGGYEQYF. The CDR3 coding sequence is TGCAGCGTTGAAGGCGCAGGGGGTTACGAGCAGTACTTC. The chain uses TRBV29-1 and TRBJ2-7, with TRBD1 matching 7 bases. Looked up from germline, CDR1 is SQVTM and CDR2 is ANQGSEA. V was pared by 1 base and J by 4 bases, with 4 bases of the junction left unmatched. CDR3 size: 13 residues.

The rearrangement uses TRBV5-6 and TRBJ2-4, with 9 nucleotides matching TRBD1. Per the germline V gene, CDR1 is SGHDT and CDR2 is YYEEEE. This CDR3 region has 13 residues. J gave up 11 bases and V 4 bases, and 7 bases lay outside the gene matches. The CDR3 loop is CASSLWTGEVQYF. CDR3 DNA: TGTGCCAGCAGCCTGTGGACAGGGGAGGTTCAGTACTTC. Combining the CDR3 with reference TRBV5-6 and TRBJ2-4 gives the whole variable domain DAGVTQSPTHLIKTRGQQVTLRCSPKSGHDTVSWYQQALGQGPQFIFQYYEEEERQRGNFPDRFSGHQFPNYSSELNVNALLLGDSALYLCASSLWTGEVQYFGAGTRLSVL.

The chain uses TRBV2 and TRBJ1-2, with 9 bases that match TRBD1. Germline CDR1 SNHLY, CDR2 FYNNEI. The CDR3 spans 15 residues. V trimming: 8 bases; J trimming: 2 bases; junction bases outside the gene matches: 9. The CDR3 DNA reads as TGTGCCAGCGCAAAAACCGGACAGGGGAACTATGGCTACACCTTC. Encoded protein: CASAKTGQGNYGYTF.

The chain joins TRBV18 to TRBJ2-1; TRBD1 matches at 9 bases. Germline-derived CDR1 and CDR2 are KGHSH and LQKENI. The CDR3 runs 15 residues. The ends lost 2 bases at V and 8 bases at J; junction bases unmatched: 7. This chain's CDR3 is CASSPGTGLVDEQFF. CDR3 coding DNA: TGTGCCAGCTCACCAGGGACAGGGCTTGTGGATGAGCAGTTCTTC.

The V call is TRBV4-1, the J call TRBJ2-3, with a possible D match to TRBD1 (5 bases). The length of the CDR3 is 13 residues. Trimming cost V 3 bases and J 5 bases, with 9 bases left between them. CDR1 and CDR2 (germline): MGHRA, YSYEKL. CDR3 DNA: TGCGCCAGCAGCCAGTCCAGGGAAGATACGCAGTATTTT. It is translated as CASSQSREDTQYF.